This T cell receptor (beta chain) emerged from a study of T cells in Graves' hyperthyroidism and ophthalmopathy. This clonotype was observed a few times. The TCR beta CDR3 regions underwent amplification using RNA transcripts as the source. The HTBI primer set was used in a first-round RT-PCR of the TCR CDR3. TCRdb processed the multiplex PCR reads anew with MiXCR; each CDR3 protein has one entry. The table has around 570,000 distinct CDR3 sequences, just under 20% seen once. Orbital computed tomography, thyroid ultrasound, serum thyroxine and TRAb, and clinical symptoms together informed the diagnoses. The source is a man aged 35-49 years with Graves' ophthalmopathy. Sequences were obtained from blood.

CDR3 sequence (DNA): TGCGCCAGCAGCTTGGGCAGCCCCAGCACAGATACGCAGTATTTT. This sequence encodes CASSLGSPSTDTQYF. V and J are TRBV5-1 and TRBJ2-3; D not certain. V was cut by 0 bases and J by 0 bases, with 8 bases left in between. Germline V gives CDR1 SGHRS, CDR2 YFSETQ. This CDR3 region has 15 residues.